This T cell receptor beta chain was identified during a study of T-cell memory formation after mild COVID-19 (dated by TCRdb to about 2021). At the level of the whole study: TCR sequence clusters from the two donors were largely donor specific. In a couple of donors, T-cell clones that expanded and contracted after mild COVID-19 were tracked by sequencing TCRalpha and TCRbeta repertoires over time. The cohort comprised two young, previously healthy adult volunteers, one female and one male.

Ficoll-Paque density gradient centrifugation was used to isolate PBMCs. The sequencer listed for this sample is Illumina NovaSeq 6000. Using 5'RACE with constant-segment primers, TCRalpha and TCRbeta cDNA libraries were constructed, with sample barcodes and unique molecular identifiers added in the process. RNA was extracted from every sample with Trizol reagent. Amplification of the libraries took two PCR steps, and the second step added a second sample barcode plus Illumina TruSeq adapters. The libraries were sequenced on an Illumina NovaSeq using 2 x 150 bp paired-end reads. As for the authors' bioinformatics: Demultiplexing of reads and collapsing into UMI-guided consensus sequences were performed with migec v1.2.7. Using mixcr v2.1.11, UMI consensuses were aligned to TRA and TRB V and J templates and then assembled into clonotypes. A clonotype was counted as expanded or contracted only when both edgeR and NoisET called the clonotype significant, with the noise models trained on biological replicates. For edgeR calls, the thresholds were a false discovery rate-adjusted p below 0.01 and a log2 fold-change of 1. As an exploratory analysis of dynamics, PCA with hierarchical clustering was applied to max-normalized trajectories of the 1000 most abundant clonotypes. The CD4 or CD8 phenotype of responding clones was assigned using the separately sequenced CD4+ and CD8+ repertoires. TCRdb cleaned the public reads at Q25 with fastp, built clones with MiXCR and kept in-frame beta chains. Every distinct CDR3 protein forms one entry, paired with its most common genes and DNA. None of the V and J calls come from the authors' own analysis; TCRdb made them. This sample comprises about 49,000 distinct CDR3 sequences, 25% to 35% of them detected only once. The biggest ten clones account for 40% to 50% of the sample.

Results and caveats for the whole study, not just this receptor: Contracting CD4+ clones appeared mostly in the CM and EM memory subsets, whereas CD8+ clones were enriched in EMRA. The study covered only two mild cases, and larger cohorts including severe cases with pre-infection samples were considered necessary. Clones that contracted from day 15 to 85 showed balanced CD4/CD8 phenotypes, whereas a second wave of clones that expanded from day 15 to 37 leaned towards CD4+. The second-wave clones that peaked on day 37 were not confirmed to be SARS-CoV-2 specific. Some responding clones were detected in pre-infection memory, which suggested that pre-existing cross-reactive memory T cells had joined the SARS-CoV-2 response.

Counted from cysteine to phenylalanine, this CDR3 has 12 amino acids. Only the CDR3 portion is preserved as DNA: 36 bases, with reading frame beginning at the first base. V and J are truncated by 3 bases and 2 bases respectively, leaving an intervening sequence of 4 bases. CDR1 and CDR2 are drawn from the germline V gene: LGHNA, YSLEER. As for this clonotype: What this receptor recognizes is not known. No per-base quality is available; no much larger clone lies one base away.

The receptor was derived from a young man who had mild COVID-19 (a few samples of this study predate the infection). The sample titles of this study are shuffled in the database, so cell type and time point are left out; the donor was told from shared clones. The sequencing input was PBMCs or a T cell subset sorted from them (not recorded which). Recombination joined TRBV4-3 with TRBJ1-2; no D gene is confidently identified. The CDR3 here reads CASSQGNYGYTF. The DNA sequence is given as TGCGCCAGCAGCCAGGGGAACTATGGCTACACCTTC.